This section outlines one T cell receptor (beta chain) sequence together with its context. Its antigen is not identified. CDR3 size: 17 residues. With 1 base clipped from V and 4 bases from J, the junction kept 12 bases outside the gene matches. The germline V gene encodes CDR1 MGHRA and CDR2 YSYEKL. The table came from immunoSEQ multiplex PCR; TCRdb's copy has only in-frame clones and leaves some out. Of roughly 30,000 clones listed, roughly 80% were seen once; the top ten hold roughly 20%. This entry comes from a study of CD4 T cells in relation to SARS-CoV-2 and coronaviruses. Whole-study results and caveats: SARS-CoV-2-driven expansion was significantly weaker in crossreactive than monoreactive clones.

The unexposed donors gave CD4+ T cells in 2011-2018, prior to COVID-19. After about 10 days of culture, CD4+ T cells were isolated. Material for sequencing was CD4+ T cells from PBMCs, cultured in vitro. This chain connects TRBV4-1 to TRBJ2-5; 7 nucleotides agree with TRBD2. This clonotype originated in a human donor in good health. The CDR3 DNA sequence: TGCGCCAGCAGCCAAGTAAGGCTAGCTGGGGAGGGAGAGACCCAGTACTTC. Translation: CASSQVRLAGEGETQYF.